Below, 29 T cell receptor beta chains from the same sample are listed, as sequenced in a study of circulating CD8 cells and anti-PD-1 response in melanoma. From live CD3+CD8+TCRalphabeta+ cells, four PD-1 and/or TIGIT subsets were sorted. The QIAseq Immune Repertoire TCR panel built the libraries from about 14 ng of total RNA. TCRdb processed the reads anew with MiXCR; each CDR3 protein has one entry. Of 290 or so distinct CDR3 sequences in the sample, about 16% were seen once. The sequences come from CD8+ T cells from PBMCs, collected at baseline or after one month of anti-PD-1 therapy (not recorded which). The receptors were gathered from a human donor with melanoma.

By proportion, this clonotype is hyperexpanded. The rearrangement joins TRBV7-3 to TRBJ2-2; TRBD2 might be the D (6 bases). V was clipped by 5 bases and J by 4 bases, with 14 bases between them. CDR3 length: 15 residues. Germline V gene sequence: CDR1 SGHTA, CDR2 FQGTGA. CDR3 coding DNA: TGTGCCAGCAGCCGGCTAGCGAGAGGCACCGGGGAGCTGTTTTTT. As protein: CASSRLARGTGELFF.

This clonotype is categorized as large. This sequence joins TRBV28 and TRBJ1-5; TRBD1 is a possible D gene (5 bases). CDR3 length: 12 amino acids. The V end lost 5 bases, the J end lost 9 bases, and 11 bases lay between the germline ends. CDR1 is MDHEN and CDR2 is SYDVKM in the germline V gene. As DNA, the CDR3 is TGTGCCAGCAGTCCACCTAGGGGGCCCCAGCATTTT. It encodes CASSPPRGPQHF. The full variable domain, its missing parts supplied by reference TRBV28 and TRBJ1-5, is DVKVTQSSRYLVKRTGEKVFLECVQDMDHENMFWYRQDPGLGLRLIYFSYDVKMKEKGDIPEGYSVSREKKERFSLILESASTNQTSMYLCASSPPRGPQHFGDGTRLSIL.

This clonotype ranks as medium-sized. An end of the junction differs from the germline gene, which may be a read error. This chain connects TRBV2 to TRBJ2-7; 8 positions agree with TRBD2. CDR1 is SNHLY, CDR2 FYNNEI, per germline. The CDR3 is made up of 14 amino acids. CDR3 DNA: TGTACCAGCAGTCAGCGGGAGACCACCTACGAGCAGTACTTC. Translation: CTSSQRETTYEQYF.

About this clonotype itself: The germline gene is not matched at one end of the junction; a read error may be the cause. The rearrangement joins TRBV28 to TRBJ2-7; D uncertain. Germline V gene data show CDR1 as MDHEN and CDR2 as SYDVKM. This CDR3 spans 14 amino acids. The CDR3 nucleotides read TGTGCCCATAAGGCCGAGGTGGACCTTTACGTGCAGTACTTC. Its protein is CAHKAEVDLYVQYF.

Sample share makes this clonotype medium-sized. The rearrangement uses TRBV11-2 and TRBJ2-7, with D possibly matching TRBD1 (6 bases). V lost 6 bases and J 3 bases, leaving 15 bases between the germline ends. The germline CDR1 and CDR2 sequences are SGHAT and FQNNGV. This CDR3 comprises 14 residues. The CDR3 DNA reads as TGTGCCAGCAGAGATCCGGGACAAGACTACGAGCAGTACTTC. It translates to CASRDPGQDYEQYF. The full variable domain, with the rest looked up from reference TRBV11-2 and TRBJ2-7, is EAGVAQSPRYKIIEKRQSVAFWCNPISGHATLYWYQQILGQGPKLLIQFQNNGVVDDSQLPKDRFSAERLKGVDSTLKIQPAKLEDSAVYLCASRDPGQDYEQYFGPGTRLTVT.

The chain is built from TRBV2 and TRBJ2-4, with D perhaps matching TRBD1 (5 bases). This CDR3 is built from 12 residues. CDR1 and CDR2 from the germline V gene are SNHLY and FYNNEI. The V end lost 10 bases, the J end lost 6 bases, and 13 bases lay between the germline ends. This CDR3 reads CATQGFGNIQYF. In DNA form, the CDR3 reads TGTGCCACCCAGGGATTTGGAAACATTCAGTACTTC.

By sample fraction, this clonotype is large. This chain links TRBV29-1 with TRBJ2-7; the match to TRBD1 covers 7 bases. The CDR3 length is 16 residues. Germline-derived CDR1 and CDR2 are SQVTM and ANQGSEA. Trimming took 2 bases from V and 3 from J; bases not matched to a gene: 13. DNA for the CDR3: TGCAGCGTTGAAAGTCCAGGGACAGACCCTGGCTACGAGCAGTACTTC. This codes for CSVESPGTDPGYEQYF.

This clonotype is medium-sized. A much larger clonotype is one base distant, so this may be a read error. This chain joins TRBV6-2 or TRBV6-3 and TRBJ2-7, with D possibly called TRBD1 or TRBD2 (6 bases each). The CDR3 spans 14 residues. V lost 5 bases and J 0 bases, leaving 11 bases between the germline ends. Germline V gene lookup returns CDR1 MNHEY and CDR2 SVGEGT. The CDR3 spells CASSIADSSYEQYF. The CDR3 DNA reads TGTGCCAGCAGTATAGCGGACAGCTCCTACGAGCAGTACTTC.

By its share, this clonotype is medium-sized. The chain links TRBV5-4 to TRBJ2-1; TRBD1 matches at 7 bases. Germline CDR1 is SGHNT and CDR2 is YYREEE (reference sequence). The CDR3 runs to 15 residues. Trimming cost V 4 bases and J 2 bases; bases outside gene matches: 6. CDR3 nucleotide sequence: TGTGCCAGCAGCGGGGACAGACTAACCTACAATGAGCAGTTCTTC. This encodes CASSGDRLTYNEQFF.

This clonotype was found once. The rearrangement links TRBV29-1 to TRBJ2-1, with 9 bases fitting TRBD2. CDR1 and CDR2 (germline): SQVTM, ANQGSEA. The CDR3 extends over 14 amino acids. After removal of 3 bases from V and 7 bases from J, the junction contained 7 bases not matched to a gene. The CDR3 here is CSVDFSGSGNEQFF. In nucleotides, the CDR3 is TGCAGCGTTGATTTTAGCGGGAGTGGAAATGAGCAGTTCTTC.

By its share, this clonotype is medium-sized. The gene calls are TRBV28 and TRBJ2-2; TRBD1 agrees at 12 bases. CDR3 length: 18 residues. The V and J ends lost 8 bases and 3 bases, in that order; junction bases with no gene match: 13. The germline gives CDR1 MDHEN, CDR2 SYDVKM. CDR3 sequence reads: CASLPGGGTGGDTGELFF. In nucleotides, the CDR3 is TGTGCCAGCCTCCCTGGGGGAGGGACAGGGGGCGACACCGGGGAGCTGTTTTTT. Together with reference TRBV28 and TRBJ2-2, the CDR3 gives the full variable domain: DVKVTQSSRYLVKRTGEKVFLECVQDMDHENMFWYRQDPGLGLRLIYFSYDVKMKEKGDIPEGYSVSREKKERFSLILESASTNQTSMYLCASLPGGGTGGDTGELFFGEGSRLTVL.

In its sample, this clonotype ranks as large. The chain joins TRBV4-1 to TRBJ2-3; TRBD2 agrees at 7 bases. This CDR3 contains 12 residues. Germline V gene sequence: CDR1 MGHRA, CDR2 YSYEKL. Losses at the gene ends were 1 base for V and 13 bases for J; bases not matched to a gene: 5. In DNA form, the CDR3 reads TGCGCCAGCAGCCAAGTCGGGGGAGGGAAGTATTTT. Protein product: CASSQVGGGKYF.

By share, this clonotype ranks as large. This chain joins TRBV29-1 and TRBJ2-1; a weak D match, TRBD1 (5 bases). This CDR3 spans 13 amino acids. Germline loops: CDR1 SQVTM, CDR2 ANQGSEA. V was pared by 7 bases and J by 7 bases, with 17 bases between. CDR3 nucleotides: TGCAGCGGCCGGGTGCCACAGGAAAATGAGCAGTTCTTC. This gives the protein CSGRVPQENEQFF.

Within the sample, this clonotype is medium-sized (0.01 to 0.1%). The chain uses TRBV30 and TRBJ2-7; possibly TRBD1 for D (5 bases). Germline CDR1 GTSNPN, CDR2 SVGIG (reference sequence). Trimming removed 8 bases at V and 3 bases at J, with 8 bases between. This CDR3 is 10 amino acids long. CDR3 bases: TGTGCCCAGGGTTACTACGAGCAGTACTTC. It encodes CAQGYYEQYF. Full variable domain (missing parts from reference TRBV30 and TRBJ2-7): SQTIHQWPATLVQPVGSPLSLECTVEGTSNPNLYWYRQAAGRGLQLLFYSVGIGQISSEVPQNLSASRPQDRQFILSSKKLLLSDSGFYLCAQGYYEQYFGPGTRLTVT.

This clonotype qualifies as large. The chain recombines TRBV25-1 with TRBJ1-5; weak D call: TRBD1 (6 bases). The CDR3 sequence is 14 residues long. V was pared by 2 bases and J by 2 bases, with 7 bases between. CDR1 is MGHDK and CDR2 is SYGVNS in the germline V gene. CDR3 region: CASSERGGNQPQHF. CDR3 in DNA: TGTGCCAGCAGTGAAAGGGGGGGCAATCAGCCCCAGCATTTT.

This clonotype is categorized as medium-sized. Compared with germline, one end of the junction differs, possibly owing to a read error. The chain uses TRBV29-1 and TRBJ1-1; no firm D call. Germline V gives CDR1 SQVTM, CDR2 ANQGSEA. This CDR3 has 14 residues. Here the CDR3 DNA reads TGCAGTGTTGAAGAGACACGACCGGGAACTGAAGCTTTCTTT. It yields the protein CSVEETRPGTEAFF.

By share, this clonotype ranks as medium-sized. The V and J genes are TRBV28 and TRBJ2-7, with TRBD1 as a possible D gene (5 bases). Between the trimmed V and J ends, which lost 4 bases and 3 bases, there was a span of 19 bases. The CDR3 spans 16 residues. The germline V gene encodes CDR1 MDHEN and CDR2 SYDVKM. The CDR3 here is CASSSVDTKFHYEQYF. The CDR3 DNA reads TGTGCCAGCAGTTCGGTGGACACCAAATTTCACTACGAGCAGTACTTC.

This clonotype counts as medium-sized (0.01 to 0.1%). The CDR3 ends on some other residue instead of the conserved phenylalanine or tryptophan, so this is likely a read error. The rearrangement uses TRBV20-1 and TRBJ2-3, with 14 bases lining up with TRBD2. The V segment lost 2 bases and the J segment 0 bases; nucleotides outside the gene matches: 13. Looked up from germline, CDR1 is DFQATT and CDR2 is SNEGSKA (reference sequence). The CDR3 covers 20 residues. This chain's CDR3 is CSARPPGLAGGTTSTDTQYS. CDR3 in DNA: TGCAGTGCTAGACCCCCTGGACTAGCGGGAGGTACCACTAGCACAGATACGCAGTATTCT.

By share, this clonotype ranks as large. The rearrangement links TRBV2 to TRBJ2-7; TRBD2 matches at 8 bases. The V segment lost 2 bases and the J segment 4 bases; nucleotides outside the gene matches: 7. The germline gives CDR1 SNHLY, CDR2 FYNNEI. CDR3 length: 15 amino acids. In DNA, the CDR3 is TGTGCCAGCAGTGAACGGGAGGGCCTGAAGTACGAGCAGTACTTC. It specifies CASSEREGLKYEQYF.

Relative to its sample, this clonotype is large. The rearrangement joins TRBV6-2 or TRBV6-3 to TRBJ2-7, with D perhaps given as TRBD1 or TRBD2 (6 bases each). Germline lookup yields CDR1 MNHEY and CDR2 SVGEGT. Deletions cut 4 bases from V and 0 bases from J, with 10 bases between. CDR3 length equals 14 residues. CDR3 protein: CASSLADSSYEQYF. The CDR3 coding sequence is TGTGCCAGCAGTTTAGCGGACAGCTCCTACGAGCAGTACTTC.

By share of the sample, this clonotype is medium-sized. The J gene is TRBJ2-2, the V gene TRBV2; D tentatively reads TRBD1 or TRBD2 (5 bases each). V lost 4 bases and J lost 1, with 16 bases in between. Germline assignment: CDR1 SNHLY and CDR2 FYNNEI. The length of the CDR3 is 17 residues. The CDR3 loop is CASSGGGLTRNTGELFF. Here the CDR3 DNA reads TGTGCCAGCAGTGGTGGGGGATTAACGCGGAACACCGGGGAGCTGTTTTTT.

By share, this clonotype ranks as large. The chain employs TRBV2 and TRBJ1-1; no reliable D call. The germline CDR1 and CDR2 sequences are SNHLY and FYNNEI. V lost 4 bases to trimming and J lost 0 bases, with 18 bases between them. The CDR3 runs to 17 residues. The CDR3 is CASSGLRTRTMNTEAFF. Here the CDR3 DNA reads TGTGCCAGCAGTGGCCTCCGGACCCGGACCATGAACACTGAAGCTTTCTTT.

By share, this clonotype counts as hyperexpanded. CDR3 region: CASSSRDYLAKNIQYF. The CDR3 DNA reads as TGTGCCAGCAGCTCCCGGGATTACCTAGCCAAAAACATTCAGTACTTC. V is TRBV5-4 and J is TRBJ2-4; possible D gene TRBD2, 5 bases. V shed 3 bases and J shed 0 bases, with 13 bases lying between them. Germline lookup yields CDR1 SGHNT and CDR2 YYREEE (reference sequence). The CDR3 loop spans 16 amino acids. Using reference TRBV5-4 and TRBJ2-4 for the parts outside the CDR3, the full variable domain is ETGVTQSPTHLIKTRGQQVTLRCSSQSGHNTVSWYQQALGQGPQFIFQYYREEENGRGNFPPRFSGLQFPNYSSELNVNALELDDSALYLCASSSRDYLAKNIQYFGAGTRLSVL.

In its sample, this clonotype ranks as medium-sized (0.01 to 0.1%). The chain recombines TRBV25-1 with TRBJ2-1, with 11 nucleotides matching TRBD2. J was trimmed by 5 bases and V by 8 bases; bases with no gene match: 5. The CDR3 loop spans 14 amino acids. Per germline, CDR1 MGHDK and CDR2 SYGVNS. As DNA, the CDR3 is TGTGCCAGCTCTAGCGGGAGGAGAAACAATGAGCAGTTCTTC. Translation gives CASSSGRRNNEQFF. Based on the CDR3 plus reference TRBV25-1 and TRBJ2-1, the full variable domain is EADIYQTPRYLVIGTGKKITLECSQTMGHDKMYWYQQDPGMELHLIHYSYGVNSTEKGDLSSESTVSRIRTEHFPLTLESARPSHTSQYLCASSSGRRNNEQFFGPGTRLTVL.

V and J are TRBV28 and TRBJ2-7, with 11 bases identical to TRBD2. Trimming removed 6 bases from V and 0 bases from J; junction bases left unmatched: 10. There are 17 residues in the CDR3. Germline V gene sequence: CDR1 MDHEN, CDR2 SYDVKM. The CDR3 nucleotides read TGTGCCAGCAGGTCCGGGACTAGCGGAGGTAGCTCCTACGAGCAGTACTTC. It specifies CASRSGTSGGSSYEQYF.

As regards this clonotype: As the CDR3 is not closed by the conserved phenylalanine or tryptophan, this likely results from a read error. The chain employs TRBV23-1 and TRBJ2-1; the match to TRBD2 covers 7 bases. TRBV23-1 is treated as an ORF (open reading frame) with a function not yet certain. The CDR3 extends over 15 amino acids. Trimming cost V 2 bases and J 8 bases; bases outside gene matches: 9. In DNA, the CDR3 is TGCGCCAGCAGTCAAGGGGGGGACCTTACCCATGAGCAGTTCTCC. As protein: CASSQGGDLTHEQFS.

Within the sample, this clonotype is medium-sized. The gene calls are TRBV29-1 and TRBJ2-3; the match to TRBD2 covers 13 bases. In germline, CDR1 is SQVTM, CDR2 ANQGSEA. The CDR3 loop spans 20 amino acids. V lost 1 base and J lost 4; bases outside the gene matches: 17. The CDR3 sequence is CSVEAPHERWTSGSSDTQYF. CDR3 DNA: TGCAGCGTTGAAGCCCCCCACGAAAGATGGACTAGCGGGAGTTCAGATACGCAGTATTTT.

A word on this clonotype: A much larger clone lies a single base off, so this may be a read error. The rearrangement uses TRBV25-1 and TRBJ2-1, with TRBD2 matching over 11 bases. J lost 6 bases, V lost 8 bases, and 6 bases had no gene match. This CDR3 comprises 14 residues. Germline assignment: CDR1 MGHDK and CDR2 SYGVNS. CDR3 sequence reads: CASSSGRRSNEQFF. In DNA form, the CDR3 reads TGTGCCAGCTCTAGCGGGAGGAGAAGCAATGAGCAGTTCTTC.

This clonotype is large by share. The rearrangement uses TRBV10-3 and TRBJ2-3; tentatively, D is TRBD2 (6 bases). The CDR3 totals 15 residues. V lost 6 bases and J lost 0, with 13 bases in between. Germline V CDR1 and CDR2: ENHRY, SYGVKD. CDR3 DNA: TGTGCCATCAGCTTAGCGGAACTGAGCACAGATACGCAGTATTTT. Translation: CAISLAELSTDTQYF.